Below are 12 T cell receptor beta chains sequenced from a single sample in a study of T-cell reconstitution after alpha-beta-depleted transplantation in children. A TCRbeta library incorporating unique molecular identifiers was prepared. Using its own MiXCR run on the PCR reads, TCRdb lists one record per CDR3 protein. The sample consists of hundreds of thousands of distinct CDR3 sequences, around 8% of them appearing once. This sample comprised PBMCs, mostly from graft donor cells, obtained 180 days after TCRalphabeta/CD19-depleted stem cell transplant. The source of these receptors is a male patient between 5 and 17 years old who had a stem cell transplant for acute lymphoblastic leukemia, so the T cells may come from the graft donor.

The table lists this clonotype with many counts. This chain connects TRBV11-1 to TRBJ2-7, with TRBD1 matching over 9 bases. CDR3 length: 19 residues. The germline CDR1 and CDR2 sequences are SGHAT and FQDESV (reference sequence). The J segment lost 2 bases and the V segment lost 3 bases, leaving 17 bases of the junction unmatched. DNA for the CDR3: TGTGCCAGCAGCTTTGGAGTTAACAGGGGGCCAACATCCACCTACGAGCAGTACTTC. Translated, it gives CASSFGVNRGPTSTYEQYF.

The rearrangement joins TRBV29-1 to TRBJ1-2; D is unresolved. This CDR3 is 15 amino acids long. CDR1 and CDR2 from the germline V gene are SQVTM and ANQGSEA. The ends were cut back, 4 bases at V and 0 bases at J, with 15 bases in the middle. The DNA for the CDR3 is TGCAGCGTTGGCGGGGTTCAAGGCACTAACTATGGCTACACCTTC. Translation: CSVGGVQGTNYGYTF. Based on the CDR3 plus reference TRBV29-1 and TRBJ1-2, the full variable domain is SAVISQKPSRDICQRGTSLTIQCQVDSQVTMMFWYRQQPGQSLTLIATANQGSEATYESGFVIDKFPISRPNLTFSTLTVSNMSPEDSSIYLCSVGGVQGTNYGYTFGSGTRLTVV.

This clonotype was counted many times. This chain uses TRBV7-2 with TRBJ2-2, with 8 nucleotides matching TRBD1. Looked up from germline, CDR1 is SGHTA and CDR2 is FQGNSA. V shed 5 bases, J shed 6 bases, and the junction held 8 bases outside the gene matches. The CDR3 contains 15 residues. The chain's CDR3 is CASSPDRVKAGELFF. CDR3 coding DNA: TGTGCCAGCAGCCCGGACAGGGTAAAGGCCGGGGAGCTGTTTTTT. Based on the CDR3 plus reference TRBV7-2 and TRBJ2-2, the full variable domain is GAGVSQSPSNKVTEKGKDVELRCDPISGHTALYWYRQSLGQGLEFLIYFQGNSAPDKSGLPSDRFSAERTGGSVSTLTIQRTQQEDSAVYLCASSPDRVKAGELFFGEGSRLTVL.

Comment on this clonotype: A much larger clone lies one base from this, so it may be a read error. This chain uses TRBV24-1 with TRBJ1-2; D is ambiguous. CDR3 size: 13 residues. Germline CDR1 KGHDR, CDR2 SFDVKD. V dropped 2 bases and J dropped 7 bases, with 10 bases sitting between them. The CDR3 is CATSDYRTGGYTF. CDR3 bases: TGTGCCACCAGTGATTATCGGACGGGTGGCTACACCTTC.

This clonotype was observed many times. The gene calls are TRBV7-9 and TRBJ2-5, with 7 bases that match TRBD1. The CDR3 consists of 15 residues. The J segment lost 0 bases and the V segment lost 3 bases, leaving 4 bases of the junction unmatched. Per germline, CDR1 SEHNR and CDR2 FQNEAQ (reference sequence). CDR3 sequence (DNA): TGTGCCAGCAGCTTTAACAGGGGTCACCAAGAGACCCAGTACTTC. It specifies CASSFNRGHQETQYF.

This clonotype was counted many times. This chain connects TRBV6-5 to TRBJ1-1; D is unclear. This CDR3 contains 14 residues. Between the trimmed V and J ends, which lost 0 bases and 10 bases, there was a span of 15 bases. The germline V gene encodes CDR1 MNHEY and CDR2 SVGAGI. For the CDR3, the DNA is TGTGCCAGCAGTTACTCGATGGTGGGGAGGGCAGCTTTCTTT. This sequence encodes CASSYSMVGRAAFF.

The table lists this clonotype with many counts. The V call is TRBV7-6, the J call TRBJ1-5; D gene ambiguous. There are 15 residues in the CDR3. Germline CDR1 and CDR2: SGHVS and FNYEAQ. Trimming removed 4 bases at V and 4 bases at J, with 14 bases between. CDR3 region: CASSSLAGLNQPQHF. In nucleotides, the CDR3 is TGTGCCAGCAGCTCCCTCGCCGGACTTAATCAGCCCCAGCATTTT.

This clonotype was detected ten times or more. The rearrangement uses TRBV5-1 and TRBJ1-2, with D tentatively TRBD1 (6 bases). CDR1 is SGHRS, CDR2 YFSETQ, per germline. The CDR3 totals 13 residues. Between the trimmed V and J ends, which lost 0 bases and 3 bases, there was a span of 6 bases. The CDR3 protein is CASSLAGDYGYTF. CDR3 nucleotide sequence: TGCGCCAGCAGCTTGGCAGGGGACTATGGCTACACCTTC.

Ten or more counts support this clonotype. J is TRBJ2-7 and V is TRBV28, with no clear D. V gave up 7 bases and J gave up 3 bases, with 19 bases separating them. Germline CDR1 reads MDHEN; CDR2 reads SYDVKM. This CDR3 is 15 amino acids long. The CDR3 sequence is CASTRRGDPRYEQYF. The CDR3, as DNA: TGTGCCAGCACCCGCCGTGGGGATCCCCGCTACGAGCAGTACTTC.

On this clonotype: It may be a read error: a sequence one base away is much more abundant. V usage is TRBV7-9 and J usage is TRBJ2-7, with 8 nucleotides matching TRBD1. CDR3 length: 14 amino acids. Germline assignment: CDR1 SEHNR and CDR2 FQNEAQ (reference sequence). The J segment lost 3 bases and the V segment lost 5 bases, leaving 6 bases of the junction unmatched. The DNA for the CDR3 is TGTGCCAGCAGCCGGCCGGGACAGGTCTACGAGCAGTACTTC. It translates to CASSRPGQVYEQYF.

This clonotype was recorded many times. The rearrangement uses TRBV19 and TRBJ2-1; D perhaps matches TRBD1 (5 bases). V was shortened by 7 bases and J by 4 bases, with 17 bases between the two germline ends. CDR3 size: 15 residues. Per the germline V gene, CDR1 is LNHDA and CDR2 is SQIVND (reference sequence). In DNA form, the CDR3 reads TGTGCCAGTACCCCAATGGGGCCGCCTTACAATGAGCAGTTCTTC. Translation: CASTPMGPPYNEQFF.

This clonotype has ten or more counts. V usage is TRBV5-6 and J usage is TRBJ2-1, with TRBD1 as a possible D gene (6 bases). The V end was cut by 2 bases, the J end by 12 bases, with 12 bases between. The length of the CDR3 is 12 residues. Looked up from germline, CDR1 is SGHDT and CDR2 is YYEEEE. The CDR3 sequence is CASSLRGRGQFF. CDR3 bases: TGTGCCAGCAGCTTAAGGGGGAGAGGGCAGTTCTTC.